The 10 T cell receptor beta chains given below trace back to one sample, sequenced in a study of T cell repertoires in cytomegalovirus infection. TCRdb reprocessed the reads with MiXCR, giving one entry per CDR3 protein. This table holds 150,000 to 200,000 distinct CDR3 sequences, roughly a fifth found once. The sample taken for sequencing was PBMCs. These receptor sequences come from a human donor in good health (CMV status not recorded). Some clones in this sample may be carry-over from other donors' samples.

The CDR3 sequence is CASRRTSGYQETQYF. Written as DNA, the CDR3 is TGTGCCAGCCGTCGGACTAGCGGTTACCAAGAGACCCAGTACTTC. The V call is TRBV7-9, the J call TRBJ2-5; 10 nucleotides match TRBD2. Looked up from germline, CDR1 is SEHNR and CDR2 is FQNEAQ (reference sequence). V lost 8 bases to trimming and J lost 0 bases; unmatched junction nucleotides: 6. The CDR3 spans 15 residues.

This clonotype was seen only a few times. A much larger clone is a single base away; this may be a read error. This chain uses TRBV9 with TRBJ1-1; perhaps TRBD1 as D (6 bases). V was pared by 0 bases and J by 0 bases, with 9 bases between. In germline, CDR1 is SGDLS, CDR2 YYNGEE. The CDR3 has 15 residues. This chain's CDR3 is CASSVVGGVNTEAFF. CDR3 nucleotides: TGTGCCAGCAGCGTAGTAGGGGGAGTGAACACTGAAGCTTTCTTT.

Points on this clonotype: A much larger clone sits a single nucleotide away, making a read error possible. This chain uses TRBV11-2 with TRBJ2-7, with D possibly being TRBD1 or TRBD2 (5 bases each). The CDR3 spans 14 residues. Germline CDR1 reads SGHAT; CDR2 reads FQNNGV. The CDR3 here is CASSLDRARDEQHF. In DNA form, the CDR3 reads TGTGCCAGCAGCTTAGACAGGGCGAGGGACGAGCAGCACTTC.

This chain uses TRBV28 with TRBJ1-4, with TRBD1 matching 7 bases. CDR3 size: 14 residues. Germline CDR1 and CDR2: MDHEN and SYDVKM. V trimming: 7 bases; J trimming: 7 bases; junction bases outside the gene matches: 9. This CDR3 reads CASKARGGGEKLFF. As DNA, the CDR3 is TGTGCCAGCAAGGCCAGGGGGGGGGGTGAAAAACTGTTTTTT.

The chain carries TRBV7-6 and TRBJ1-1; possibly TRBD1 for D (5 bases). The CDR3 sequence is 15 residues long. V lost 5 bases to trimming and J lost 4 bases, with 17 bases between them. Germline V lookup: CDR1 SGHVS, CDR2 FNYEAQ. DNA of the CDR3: TGTGCCAGCAGCCCCAGGCCGACCGGGGGCACTGAAGCTTTCTTT. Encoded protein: CASSPRPTGGTEAFF.

CDR3 DNA sequence: TGTGCCAGCTCAACAAACGAAAGGATGAACACTGAAGCTTTCTTT. Translation gives CASSTNERMNTEAFF. This rearrangement joins TRBV18 to TRBJ1-1, with unresolved D. This CDR3 is built from 15 residues. The germline V gene encodes CDR1 KGHSH and CDR2 LQKENI. The ends were cut back, 5 bases at V and 0 bases at J, with 13 bases in the middle.

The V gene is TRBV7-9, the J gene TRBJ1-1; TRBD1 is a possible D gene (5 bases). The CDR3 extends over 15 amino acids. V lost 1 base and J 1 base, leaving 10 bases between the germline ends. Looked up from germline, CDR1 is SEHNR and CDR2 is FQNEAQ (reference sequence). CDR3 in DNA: TGTGCCAGCAGCTTAGGCAGGACACAGAACACTGAAGCTTTCTTT. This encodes CASSLGRTQNTEAFF.

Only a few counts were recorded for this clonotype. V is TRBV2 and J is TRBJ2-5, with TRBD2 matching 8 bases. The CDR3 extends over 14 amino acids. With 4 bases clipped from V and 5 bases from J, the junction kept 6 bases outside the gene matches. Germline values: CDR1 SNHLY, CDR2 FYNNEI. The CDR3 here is CASSVGTRSETQYF. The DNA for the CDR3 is TGTGCCAGCAGTGTTGGGACTAGGAGCGAGACCCAGTACTTC.

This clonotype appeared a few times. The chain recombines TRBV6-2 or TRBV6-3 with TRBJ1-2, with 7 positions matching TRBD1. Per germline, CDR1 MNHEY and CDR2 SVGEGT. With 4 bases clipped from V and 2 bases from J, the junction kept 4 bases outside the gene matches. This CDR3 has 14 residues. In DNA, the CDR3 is TGTGCCAGCAGTTGGGACAGCAAGAACTATGGCTACACCTTC. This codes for CASSWDSKNYGYTF.

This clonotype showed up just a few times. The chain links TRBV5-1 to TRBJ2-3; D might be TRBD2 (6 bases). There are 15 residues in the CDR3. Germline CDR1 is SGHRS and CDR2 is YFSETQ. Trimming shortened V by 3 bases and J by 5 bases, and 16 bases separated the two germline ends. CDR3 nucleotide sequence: TGCGCCAGCAGCTGGTCCGGGGCCGGGGGAGATACGCAGTATTTT. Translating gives CASSWSGAGGDTQYF. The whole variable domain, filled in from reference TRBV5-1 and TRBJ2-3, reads KAGVTQTPRYLIKTRGQQVTLSCSPISGHRSVSWYQQTPGQGLQFLFEYFSETQRNKGNFPGRFSGRQFSNSRSEMNVSTLELGDSALYLCASSWSGAGGDTQYFGPGTRLTVL.